This entry is about one TCR beta chain. CDR1 SGHNT and CDR2 YYREEE come from the germline V gene (reference sequence). Trimming took off 3 bases at V and 2 bases at J, with 8 bases between the two ends. The CDR3 sequence is 14 residues long. These data originate in a study of T cells in Graves' hyperthyroidism and ophthalmopathy. The CDR3 regions of TCR beta were amplified from RNA transcripts. The study used the HTBI primer set for a first-round RT-PCR of the TCR CDR3. MiXCR, applied by TCRdb to the multiplex PCR reads, yields one record per CDR3 protein. The table records about 660,000 distinct CDR3 sequences, approximately 42% of them present only once.

The material sequenced was peripheral blood or thyroid tissue (not recorded which). The TCR sequence derives from an adult man with Graves' disease, either hyperthyroidism or ophthalmopathy (not recorded which). This sequence joins TRBV5-4 and TRBJ1-4; D is unresolved. The CDR3 spells CASSYGLTNEKLFF. CDR3 nucleotide sequence: TGTGCCAGCAGCTATGGACTTACTAATGAAAAACTGTTTTTT. The entire variable domain, with the rest obtained from reference TRBV5-4 and TRBJ1-4, is as follows: ETGVTQSPTHLIKTRGQQVTLRCSSQSGHNTVSWYQQALGQGPQFIFQYYREEENGRGNFPPRFSGLQFPNYSSELNVNALELDDSALYLCASSYGLTNEKLFFGSGTQLSVL.